This T cell receptor beta chain emerged from a study of shared clonotypes between healthy human individuals. Study as a whole: The study drew on two women and three men aged 18 to 49 as donors. Study-level findings and limits: Roughly 5% of naive CD4 clonotypes were shared across four donors. Estimated richness was generally greater in naive than memory subsets.

Concerning this clone itself: Antigen unknown.

V shed 3 bases, J shed 7 bases, and the junction held 10 bases outside the gene matches. This CDR3 contains 15 residues. Germline CDR1 and CDR2: MDHEN and SYDVKM. Some clones are missing from TCRdb's copy, which holds only in-frame ones; the method was immunoSEQ multiplex PCR. The table includes 2 million to 2.5 million clones, roughly 90% detected once. Only Caucasian adults living in Nashville, Tennessee served as donors. The receptor comes from a man aged 18 to 29 in good health. Some clones in this sample may be carry-over from other donors' samples. The chain uses TRBV28 and TRBJ2-7; 9 nucleotides match TRBD1. The sample comprised naive CD4+ T cells from PBMCs. Subset defined: CD45RA+ positively selected. CDR3 bases: TGTGCCAGCAGTTTTGCCACCGGGACAGGGTGGGAGCAGTACTTC. Translation: CASSFATGTGWEQYF. Filled out from reference TRBV28 and TRBJ2-7, the complete variable domain reads DVKVTQSSRYLVKRTGEKVFLECVQDMDHENMFWYRQDPGLGLRLIYFSYDVKMKEKGDIPEGYSVSREKKERFSLILESASTNQTSMYLCASSFATGTGWEQYFGPGTRLTVT.